This entry concerns a single T cell receptor (beta chain). This entry belongs to a study of blood T cell repertoires in COVID-19. Across the whole study: Both acute and convalescent COVID-19 samples were obtained from the United States, Italy and Spain. T cells, B-cell-depleted T cells, or PBMCs supplied cDNA or gDNA.

This table comes from immunoSEQ multiplex PCR, and its TCRdb copy is limited to in-frame clones, with some not included. The table records approximately 480,000 clones, roughly 87% of them present only once. Seattle patient enrollment occurred during active infection, with longitudinal follow-up thereafter. CDR3 length: 19 amino acids. Germline V gene data show CDR1 as MGHRA and CDR2 as YSYEKL. V was clipped by 3 bases and J by 0 bases; unmatched bases: 13. The chain couples TRBV4-1 to TRBJ2-1; 8 bases match TRBD1. The specimen sequenced was peripheral blood. This receptor was identified in a man aged 18 to 35 with COVID-19, enrolled during active disease. As DNA, the CDR3 is TGCGCCAGCAGCCAGTCCGGGACAGGAAGGAGTGGCTCCTACAATGAGCAGTTCTTC. Its translation: CASSQSGTGRSGSYNEQFF.